This TCR beta chain is drawn from a study of PD-L1 blockade in urothelial cancer. Study context: Intravenous atezolizumab, 1,200 mg every 3 weeks, was begun by patients around 2014. Per blood sample, T cells had a median of roughly 150,000. Regarding the study as a whole: Below-median pretreatment blood TCR clonality was associated with improved progression-free and overall survival.

The time point is: pretreatment peripheral blood. This clone was seen once. Its antigen is unidentified. Sequencing used immunoSEQ multiplex PCR; TCRdb keeps in-frame clones, though not all of them. The sample has approximately 100,000 clones, roughly 90% seen once; the top ten hold 0.85% to 1%. The germline V gene has CDR1 MNHNS and CDR2 SASEGT. Trimming cost V 8 bases and J 4 bases; bases outside gene matches: 4. The length of the CDR3 is 13 residues. The sequences come from PBMCs, collected around atezolizumab (anti-PD-L1) treatment. V gene TRBV6-1 combines with J gene TRBJ1-5; TRBD1 aligns across 8 bases. This receptor was identified in a woman older than 75 with urothelial cancer. The CDR3 bases are TGTGCCAGCGGGGGACAGGCTAATCAGCCCCAGCATTTT. Translating gives CASGGQANQPQHF.